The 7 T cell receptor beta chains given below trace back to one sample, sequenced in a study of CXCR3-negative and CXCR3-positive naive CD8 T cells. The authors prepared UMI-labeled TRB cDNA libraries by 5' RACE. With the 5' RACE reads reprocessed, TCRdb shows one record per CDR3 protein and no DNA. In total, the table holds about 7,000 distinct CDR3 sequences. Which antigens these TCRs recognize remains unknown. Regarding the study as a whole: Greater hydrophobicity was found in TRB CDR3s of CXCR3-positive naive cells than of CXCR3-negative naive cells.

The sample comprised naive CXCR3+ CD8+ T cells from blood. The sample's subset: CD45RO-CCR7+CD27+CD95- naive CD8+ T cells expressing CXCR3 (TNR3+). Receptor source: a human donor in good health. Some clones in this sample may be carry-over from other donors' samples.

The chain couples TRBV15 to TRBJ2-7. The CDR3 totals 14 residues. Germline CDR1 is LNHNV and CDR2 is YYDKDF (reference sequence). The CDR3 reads CATSRDIRVYEQYF.

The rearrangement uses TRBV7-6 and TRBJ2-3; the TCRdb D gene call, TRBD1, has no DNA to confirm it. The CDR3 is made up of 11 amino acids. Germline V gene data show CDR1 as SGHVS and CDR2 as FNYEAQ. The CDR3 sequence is CASGGRDTQYF.

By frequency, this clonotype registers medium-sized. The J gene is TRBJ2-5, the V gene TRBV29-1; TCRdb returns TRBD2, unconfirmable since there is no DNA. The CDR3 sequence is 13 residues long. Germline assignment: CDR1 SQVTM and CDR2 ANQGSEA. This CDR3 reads CSVVGTSVFAQYF.

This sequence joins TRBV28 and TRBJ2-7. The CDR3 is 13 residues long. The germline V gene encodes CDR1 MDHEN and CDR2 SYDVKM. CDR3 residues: CASSLSPGYEQYF. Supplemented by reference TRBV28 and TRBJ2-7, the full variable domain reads DVKVTQSSRYLVKRTGEKVFLECVQDMDHENMFWYRQDPGLGLRLIYFSYDVKMKEKGDIPEGYSVSREKKERFSLILESASTNQTSMYLCASSLSPGYEQYFGPGTRLTVT.

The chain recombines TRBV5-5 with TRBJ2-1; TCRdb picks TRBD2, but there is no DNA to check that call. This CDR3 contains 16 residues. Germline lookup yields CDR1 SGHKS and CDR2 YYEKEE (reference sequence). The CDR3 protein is CASSLRTSGVFNEQFF.

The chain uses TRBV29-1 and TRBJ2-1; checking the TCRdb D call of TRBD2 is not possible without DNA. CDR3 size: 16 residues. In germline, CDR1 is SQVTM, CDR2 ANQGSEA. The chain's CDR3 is CSVEDGTSGGAYEQFF.

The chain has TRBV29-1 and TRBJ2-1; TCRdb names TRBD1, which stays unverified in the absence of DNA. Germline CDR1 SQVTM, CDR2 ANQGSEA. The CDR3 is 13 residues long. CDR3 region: CSVGQGGNNEQFF.